The 28 T cell receptor beta chains presented below share a single source sample, sequenced in a study of blood T cell repertoires in COVID-19. The repertoire was sequenced with immunoSEQ multiplex PCR; TCRdb's copy has only in-frame clones and lacks some. In the table there are 250,000 to 350,000 clones, around 89% of which are singletons. Sequenced input: PBMCs or T cells enriched from blood (not recorded which). The receptors stem from a woman under 30 with acute COVID-19.

This rearrangement joins TRBV7-8 to TRBJ2-7, with D hard to call. Trimming took off 3 bases at V and 0 bases at J, with 6 bases between the two ends. Germline CDR1 SGHVS, CDR2 FQNEAQ. This CDR3 region has 13 residues. The CDR3 DNA reads as TGTGCCAGCAGCTTGAGCCACTCCTACGAGCAGTACTTC. Protein sequence: CASSLSHSYEQYF.

This chain links TRBV19 with TRBJ2-2, with TRBD2 identical over 7 bases. Trimming removed 4 bases from V and 2 bases from J; junction bases left unmatched: 4. This CDR3 spans 15 amino acids. Germline values: CDR1 LNHDA, CDR2 SQIVND (reference sequence). The CDR3 region has the DNA TGTGCCAGTAGTAGGAGGGACTATAACACCGGGGAGCTGTTTTTT. This codes for CASSRRDYNTGELFF.

This clone showed up just once. The CDR3 reads CASSMRSGGGTNTEAFF. For the CDR3, the DNA is TGTGCCAGTAGTATGCGTTCTGGCGGGGGGACGAACACTGAAGCTTTCTTT. The V and J genes are TRBV19 and TRBJ1-1, with D tentatively TRBD1 (5 bases). V lost 3 bases to trimming and J lost 1 base, with 18 bases between them. The length of the CDR3 is 17 residues. CDR1 is LNHDA and CDR2 is SQIVND in the germline V gene (reference sequence). Drawing the rest from reference TRBV19 and TRBJ1-1, the complete variable domain is DGGITQSPKYLFRKEGQNVTLSCEQNLNHDAMYWYRQDPGQGLRLIYYSQIVNDFQKGDIAEGYSVSREKKESFPLTVTSAQKNPTAFYLCASSMRSGGGTNTEAFFGQGTRLTVV.

The chain couples TRBV10-2 to TRBJ2-3; D uncertain. Germline-derived CDR1 and CDR2 are WSHSY and SAAADI. CDR3 size: 13 residues. With 0 bases removed from V and 10 bases from J, the gap between germline ends came to 11 bases. The CDR3 sequence: CASSESSVGSQYF. DNA for the CDR3: TGCGCCAGCAGTGAGTCGAGCGTGGGTTCGCAGTATTTT.

The genes are TRBV27 and TRBJ2-7; the match to TRBD2 covers 8 bases. CDR1 MNHEY and CDR2 SMNVEV come from the germline V gene (reference sequence). The length of the CDR3 is 15 residues. J lost 1 base, V lost 2 bases, and 4 bases had no gene match. CDR3 residues: CASSLRAGGSYEQYF. CDR3 DNA: TGTGCCAGCAGTTTAAGGGCGGGAGGTTCCTACGAGCAGTACTTC.

V is TRBV29-1 and J is TRBJ2-6, with 7 bases lining up with TRBD2. V trimming: 4 bases; J trimming: 2 bases; junction bases outside the gene matches: 2. The CDR3 has 14 residues. Germline V gives CDR1 SQVTM, CDR2 ANQGSEA. Here the CDR3 DNA reads TGCAGCGTTGGCGCGGGGGCTGGGGCCAACGTCCTGACTTTC. It translates to CSVGAGAGANVLTF.

This sequence joins TRBV5-4 and TRBJ2-7, with 8 bases fitting TRBD1. CDR1 is SGHNT, CDR2 YYREEE, per germline (reference sequence). CDR3 length: 14 residues. J was trimmed by 6 bases and V by 3 bases; bases with no gene match: 8. The CDR3 loop is CASSYGQGLIEQYF. DNA for the CDR3: TGTGCCAGCAGCTATGGACAGGGATTGATCGAGCAGTACTTC.

This clone was seen a handful of times. The CDR3 here is CASSLGQAVVSYNEQFF. DNA of the CDR3: TGTGCCAGCAGCTTAGGACAAGCGGTAGTGTCCTACAATGAGCAGTTCTTC. The chain has TRBV7-2 and TRBJ2-1; perhaps TRBD2 as D (5 bases). The CDR3 runs 17 residues. Germline assignment: CDR1 SGHTA and CDR2 FQGNSA. V shed 1 base and J shed 1 base, with 14 bases lying between them.

V is TRBV29-1 and J is TRBJ2-5; TRBD2 matches at 11 bases. Germline V gene data show CDR1 as SQVTM and CDR2 as ANQGSEA. The CDR3 has 14 amino acids. J lost 5 bases, V lost 6 bases, and 8 bases had no gene match. The CDR3 DNA reads as TGCAGCGTCGATAGCGGGAGGGCCCTGGAGACCCAGTACTTC. Its translation is CSVDSGRALETQYF.

The chain combines TRBV20-1 with TRBJ2-5, with D unclear. The germline V gene encodes CDR1 DFQATT and CDR2 SNEGSKA (reference sequence). Trimming cost V 3 bases and J 9 bases, with 11 bases left between them. This CDR3 has 11 residues. DNA for the CDR3: TGCAGTGCTAGGGTATCCCTACCCCAGTACTTC. This translates into CSARVSLPQYF.

The genes are TRBV7-6 and TRBJ2-7; TRBD2 aligns across 10 bases. This CDR3 is built from 17 residues. CDR1 is SGHVS and CDR2 is FNYEAQ in the germline V gene. V lost 0 bases and J lost 4; bases outside the gene matches: 9. As DNA, the CDR3 is TGTGCCAGCAGCTTAGCGAGCGGGAGGGCCAACATGTACGAGCAGTACTTC. This gives the protein CASSLASGRANMYEQYF.

The rearrangement uses TRBV27 and TRBJ2-1, with a tentative D call TRBD2 (5 bases). CDR1 is MNHEY, CDR2 SMNVEV, per germline (reference sequence). Trimming stripped 9 bases from V and 3 bases from J, with 12 bases between. The CDR3 consists of 13 residues. This CDR3 reads CASSNGGYNEQFF. Written as DNA, the CDR3 is TGTGCCAGTAGTAACGGAGGCTACAATGAGCAGTTCTTC.

The V and J genes are TRBV6-5 and TRBJ2-3, with unresolved D. The CDR3 is made up of 13 amino acids. In germline, CDR1 is MNHEY, CDR2 SVGAGI. Trimming removed 4 bases at V and 2 bases at J, with 7 bases between. Here the CDR3 DNA reads TGTGCCAGCAGTTTCGACTCCACAGATACGCAGTATTTT. Translation gives CASSFDSTDTQYF.

This clone came up many times. The chain combines TRBV19 with TRBJ2-7, with 7 bases lining up with TRBD2. The CDR3 runs 20 residues. Losses at the gene ends were 2 bases for V and 4 bases for J; bases not matched to a gene: 23. Germline assignment: CDR1 LNHDA and CDR2 SQIVND (reference sequence). Written as DNA, the CDR3 is TGTGCCAGTAGTATATCCCCACCGCACTCCCGGGGAGGGGTCCTGTACGAGCAGTACTTC. This codes for CASSISPPHSRGGVLYEQYF. The full variable domain, rest sourced from reference TRBV19 and TRBJ2-7, is DGGITQSPKYLFRKEGQNVTLSCEQNLNHDAMYWYRQDPGQGLRLIYYSQIVNDFQKGDIAEGYSVSREKKESFPLTVTSAQKNPTAFYLCASSISPPHSRGGVLYEQYFGPGTRLTVT.

The V call is TRBV30, the J call TRBJ2-7; D is unclear. Trimming pared 3 bases from V and 3 bases from J, leaving 18 bases between. This CDR3 contains 15 residues. CDR1 and CDR2 (germline): GTSNPN, SVGIG (reference sequence). This CDR3 is CAWSPPGKIGYEQYF. CDR3 DNA: TGTGCCTGGAGCCCCCCGGGTAAAATAGGCTACGAGCAGTACTTC.

To note about this clone: This sample includes further DNA sequences coding for the same CDR3. This sequence joins TRBV28 and TRBJ2-1; the D gene is possibly TRBD2 (5 bases). There are 14 residues in the CDR3. V shed 1 base and J shed 6 bases, with 10 bases lying between them. Germline CDR1 is MDHEN and CDR2 is SYDVKM. The CDR3 sequence is CASSLSGGGNEQFF. DNA of the CDR3: TGTGCCAGCAGTTTATCCGGAGGAGGCAATGAGCAGTTCTTC.

The chain has TRBV6-1 and TRBJ2-4, with D maybe TRBD2 (6 bases). This CDR3 region has 13 residues. CDR1 is MNHNS, CDR2 SASEGT, per germline. V was shortened by 2 bases and J by 16 bases, with 18 bases between the two germline ends. The CDR3 spells CASSERRGGAPYF. The CDR3, as DNA: TGTGCCAGCAGTGAAAGGAGGGGAGGCGCTCCTTACTTC.

In this sample, this clone turned up a few times. The V gene is TRBV19, the J gene TRBJ2-5, with TRBD2 as a possible D gene (6 bases). The V gene's germline CDR1 is LNHDA and CDR2 SQIVND (reference sequence). The V and J ends lost 4 bases and 6 bases respectively, with 27 bases between them. This CDR3 is 18 amino acids long. As DNA, the CDR3 is TGTGCCAGTAGTACACTTACTGCAGGGACGGGGGTCATAAAGACCCAGTACTTC. Translation gives CASSTLTAGTGVIKTQYF.

The genes are TRBV19 and TRBJ1-2; D ambiguous. V lost 6 bases and J lost 1, with 6 bases in between. This CDR3 spans 12 amino acids. The germline gives CDR1 LNHDA, CDR2 SQIVND (reference sequence). The CDR3 protein is CASRAGNYGYTF. CDR3 DNA: TGTGCCAGTAGAGCGGGTAACTATGGCTACACCTTC.

The V gene is TRBV18, the J gene TRBJ2-5, with 7 bases aligning to TRBD1. This CDR3 region has 15 residues. Germline V CDR1 and CDR2: KGHSH, LQKENI. V was pared by 3 bases and J by 1 base, with 5 bases of the junction left unmatched. The DNA of the CDR3 is TGTGCCAGCTCACCGGGACAGTCCCTCCAAGAGACCCAGTACTTC. This sequence encodes CASSPGQSLQETQYF.

The V call is TRBV6-5, the J call TRBJ2-2; 7 positions match TRBD1. The CDR3 totals 13 residues. Germline CDR1 reads MNHEY; CDR2 reads SVGAGI. V was pared by 4 bases and J by 6 bases, with 2 bases of the junction left unmatched. This CDR3 is CASSFDRAGELFF. CDR3 DNA sequence: TGTGCCAGCAGTTTCGACAGGGCCGGGGAGCTGTTTTTT.

As for this clone: The junction does not match germline at one end; this may be a read error. V and J are TRBV19 and TRBJ2-5; 9 nucleotides align to TRBD2. The CDR3 runs to 14 residues. In germline, CDR1 is LNHDA, CDR2 SQIVND (reference sequence). The CDR3 sequence: CASSIGTSQEAQYF. CDR3 nucleotides: TGTGCCAGTAGTATCGGGACTAGCCAAGAGGCCCAGTACTTC.

The V call is TRBV15, the J call TRBJ1-4, with 10 positions matching TRBD1. CDR3 length equals 16 residues. V was clipped by 3 bases and J by 7 bases; unmatched bases: 8. Germline V gene sequence: CDR1 LNHNV, CDR2 YYDKDF (reference sequence). CDR3 sequence reads: CATSRGQGIDSEKLFF. The CDR3 DNA follows: TGTGCCACCAGCAGGGGACAGGGGATTGATTCTGAAAAACTGTTTTTT.

The gene calls are TRBV14 and TRBJ2-5; TRBD1 matches at 9 bases. Trimming cost V 0 bases and J 3 bases; bases outside gene matches: 8. CDR3 length: 17 amino acids. Looked up from germline, CDR1 is SGHDN and CDR2 is FVKESK. CDR3 sequence (DNA): TGTGCCAGCAGCCAAGATGGGACAGGGAGTGTGAAAGAGACCCAGTACTTC. The encoded protein is CASSQDGTGSVKETQYF. The whole variable domain, filled in from reference TRBV14 and TRBJ2-5, reads EAGVTQFPSHSVIEKGQTVTLRCDPISGHDNLYWYRRVMGKEIKFLLHFVKESKQDESGMPNNRFLAERTGGTYSTLKVQPAELEDSGVYFCASSQDGTGSVKETQYFGPGTRLLVL.

V gene TRBV5-4 combines with J gene TRBJ1-1; D is perhaps TRBD1 (5 bases). The ends were cut back, 0 bases at V and 4 bases at J, with 13 bases in the middle. The germline gives CDR1 SGHNT, CDR2 YYREEE (reference sequence). CDR3 length: 15 residues. The CDR3 nucleotides are TGTGCCAGCAGCTTGGCCTCGGGGGTCGGCACTGAAGCTTTCTTT. Amino acids: CASSLASGVGTEAFF.

This sequence joins TRBV19 and TRBJ2-1, with 7 bases aligning to TRBD1. CDR3 length: 16 amino acids. Germline V gives CDR1 LNHDA, CDR2 SQIVND (reference sequence). The V segment lost 0 bases and the J segment 3 bases; nucleotides outside the gene matches: 5. The chain's CDR3 is CASSIDHGTVYNEQFF. The CDR3 DNA is TGTGCCAGTAGTATAGATCATGGGACAGTCTACAATGAGCAGTTCTTC.

The chain joins TRBV3-1 (or the pseudogene TRBV3-2) to TRBJ1-1; 12 bases are a match to TRBD1. The V and J ends lost 1 base and 4 bases, in that order; junction bases with no gene match: 10. Germline-derived CDR1 and CDR2 are LGHDT and YNNKEL (reference sequence). The CDR3 length is 18 residues. The CDR3 protein is CASSQATGTGGRGTEAFF. DNA for the CDR3: TGTGCCAGCAGCCAAGCAACGGGGACAGGGGGCCGGGGCACTGAAGCTTTCTTT.

The chain is built from TRBV25-1 and TRBJ1-4, with unresolved D. V lost 0 bases, J lost 13 bases, and 12 bases lay in between. There are 13 residues in the CDR3. Germline CDR1 MGHDK, CDR2 SYGVNS. CDR3 sequence: CASSEYSSEVLFF. Here the CDR3 DNA reads TGTGCCAGCAGTGAATATTCTTCGGAGGTACTGTTTTTT.